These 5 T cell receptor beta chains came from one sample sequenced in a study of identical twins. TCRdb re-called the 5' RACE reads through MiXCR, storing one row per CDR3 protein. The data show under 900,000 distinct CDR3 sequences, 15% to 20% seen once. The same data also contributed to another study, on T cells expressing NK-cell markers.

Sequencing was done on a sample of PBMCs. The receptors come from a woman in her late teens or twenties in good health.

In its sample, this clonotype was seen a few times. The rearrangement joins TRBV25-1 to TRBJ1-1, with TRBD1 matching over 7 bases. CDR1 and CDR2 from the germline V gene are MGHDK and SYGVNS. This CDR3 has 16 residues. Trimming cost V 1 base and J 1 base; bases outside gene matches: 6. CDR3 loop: CASSELPGGRNTEAFF. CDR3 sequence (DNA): TGTGCCAGCAGTGAATTGCCAGGGGGGCGGAACACTGAAGCTTTCTTT.

In nucleotides, the CDR3 is TGTGCCAGCAGTCGCGAGGACGGTCTGCCCACCTACGAGCAGTACTTC. Its protein is CASSREDGLPTYEQYF. The chain couples TRBV6-1 to TRBJ2-7; no clear D. The CDR3 runs to 16 residues. V lost 5 bases, J lost 2 bases, and 19 bases lay in between. In germline, CDR1 is MNHNS, CDR2 SASEGT.

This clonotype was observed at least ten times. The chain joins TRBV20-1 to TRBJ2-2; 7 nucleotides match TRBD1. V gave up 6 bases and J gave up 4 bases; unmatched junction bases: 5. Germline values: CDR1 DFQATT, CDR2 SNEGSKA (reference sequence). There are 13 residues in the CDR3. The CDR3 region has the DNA TGCAGTGCGAGAAACAGGGGCACCGGGGAGCTGTTTTTT. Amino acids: CSARNRGTGELFF.

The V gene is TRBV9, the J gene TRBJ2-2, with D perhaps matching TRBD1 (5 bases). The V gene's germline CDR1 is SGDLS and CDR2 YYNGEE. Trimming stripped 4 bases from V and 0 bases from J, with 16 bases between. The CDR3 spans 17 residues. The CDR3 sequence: CASSSGKDTANTGELFF. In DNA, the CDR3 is TGTGCCAGCAGCTCAGGGAAGGACACCGCGAACACCGGGGAGCTGTTTTTT.

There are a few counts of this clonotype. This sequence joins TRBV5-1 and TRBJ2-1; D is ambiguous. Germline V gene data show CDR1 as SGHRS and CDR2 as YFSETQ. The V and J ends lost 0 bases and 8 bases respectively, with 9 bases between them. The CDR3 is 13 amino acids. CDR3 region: CASSLAIVDEQFF. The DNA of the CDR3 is TGCGCCAGCAGCTTGGCTATTGTCGATGAGCAGTTCTTC.